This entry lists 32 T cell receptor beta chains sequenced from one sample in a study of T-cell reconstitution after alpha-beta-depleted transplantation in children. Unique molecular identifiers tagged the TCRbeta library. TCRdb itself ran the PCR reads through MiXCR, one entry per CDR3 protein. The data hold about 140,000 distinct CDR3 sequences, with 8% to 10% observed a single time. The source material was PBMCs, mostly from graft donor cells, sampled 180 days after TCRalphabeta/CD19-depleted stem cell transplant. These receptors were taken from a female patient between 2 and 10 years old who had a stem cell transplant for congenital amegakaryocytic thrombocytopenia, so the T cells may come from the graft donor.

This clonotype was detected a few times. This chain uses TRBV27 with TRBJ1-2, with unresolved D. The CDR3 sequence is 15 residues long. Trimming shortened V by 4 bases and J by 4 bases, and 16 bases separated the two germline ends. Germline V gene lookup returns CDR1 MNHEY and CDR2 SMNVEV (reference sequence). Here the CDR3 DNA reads TGTGCCAGCAGTTCCTCGGACGGGGAAATCTATGGCTACACCTTC. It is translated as CASSSSDGEIYGYTF.

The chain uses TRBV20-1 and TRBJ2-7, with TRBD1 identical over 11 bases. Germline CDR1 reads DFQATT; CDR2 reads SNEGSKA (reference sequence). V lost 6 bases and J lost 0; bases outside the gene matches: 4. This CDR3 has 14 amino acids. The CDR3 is CSALGTGGSYEQYF. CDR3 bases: TGCAGTGCGCTCGGGACAGGGGGCTCCTACGAGCAGTACTTC.

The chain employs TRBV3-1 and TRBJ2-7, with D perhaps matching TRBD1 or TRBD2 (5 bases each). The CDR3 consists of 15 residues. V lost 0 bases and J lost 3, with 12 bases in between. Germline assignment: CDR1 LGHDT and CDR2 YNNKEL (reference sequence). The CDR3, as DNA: TGTGCCAGCAGCCAAGAGAGGGGACCCCTCTACGAGCAGTACTTC. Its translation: CASSQERGPLYEQYF.

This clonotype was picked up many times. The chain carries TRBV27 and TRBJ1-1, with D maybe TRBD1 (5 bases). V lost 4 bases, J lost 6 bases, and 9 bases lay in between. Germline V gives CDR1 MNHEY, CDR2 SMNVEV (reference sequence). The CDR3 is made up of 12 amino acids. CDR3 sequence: CASSSGGAEAFF. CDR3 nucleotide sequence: TGTGCCAGCAGTTCCGGGGGGGCTGAAGCTTTCTTT.

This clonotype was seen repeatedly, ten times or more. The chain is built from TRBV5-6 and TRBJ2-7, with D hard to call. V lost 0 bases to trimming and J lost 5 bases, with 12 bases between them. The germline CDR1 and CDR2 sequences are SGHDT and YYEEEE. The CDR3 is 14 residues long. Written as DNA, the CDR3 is TGTGCCAGCAGCTTGGCGGTAGGGTTCCACGAGCAGTACTTC. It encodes CASSLAVGFHEQYF.

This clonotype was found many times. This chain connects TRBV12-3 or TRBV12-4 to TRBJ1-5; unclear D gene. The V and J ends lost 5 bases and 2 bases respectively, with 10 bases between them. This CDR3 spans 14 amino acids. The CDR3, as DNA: TGTGCCAGCAGTCAGGCGGCAGGCAATCAGCCCCAGCATTTT. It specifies CASSQAAGNQPQHF.

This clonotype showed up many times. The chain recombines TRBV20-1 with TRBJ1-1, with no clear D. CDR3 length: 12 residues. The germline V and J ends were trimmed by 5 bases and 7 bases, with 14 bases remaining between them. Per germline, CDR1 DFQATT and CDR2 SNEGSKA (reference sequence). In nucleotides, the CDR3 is TGCAGTGCTTTCGGGCCCAAGATTGAAGCTTTCTTT. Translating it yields CSAFGPKIEAFF.

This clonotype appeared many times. CDR3 sequence reads: CASSQEIVRTGASPLHF. DNA for the CDR3: TGTGCCAGCAGCCAAGAAATCGTACGGACAGGGGCTTCACCCCTCCACTTT. The rearrangement joins TRBV4-2 to TRBJ1-6, with 9 positions matching TRBD1. The CDR3 is 17 residues long. V lost 0 bases and J lost 9; bases outside the gene matches: 9. CDR1 LGHNA and CDR2 YNFKEQ come from the germline V gene.

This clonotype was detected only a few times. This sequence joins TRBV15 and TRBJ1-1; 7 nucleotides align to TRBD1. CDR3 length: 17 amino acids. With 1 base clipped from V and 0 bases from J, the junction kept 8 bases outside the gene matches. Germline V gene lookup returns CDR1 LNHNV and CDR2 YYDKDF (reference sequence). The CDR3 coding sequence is TGTGCCACCAGCAGAGGACAGGGCGGGTTGATGAACACTGAAGCTTTCTTT. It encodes CATSRGQGGLMNTEAFF.

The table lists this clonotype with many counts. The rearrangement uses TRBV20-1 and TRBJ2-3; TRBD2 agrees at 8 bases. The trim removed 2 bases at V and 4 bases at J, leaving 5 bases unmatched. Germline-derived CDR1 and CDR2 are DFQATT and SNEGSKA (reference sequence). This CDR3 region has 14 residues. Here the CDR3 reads CSARQGGGPDTQYF. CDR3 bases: TGCAGTGCTAGACAGGGCGGGGGGCCAGATACGCAGTATTTT.

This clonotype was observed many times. The CDR3 DNA sequence: TGTGCCAGCAGTATCAACAGGGATGAAAAACTGTTTTTT. Its translation is CASSINRDEKLFF. The genes are TRBV28 and TRBJ1-4; D is perhaps TRBD1 (6 bases). The V gene's germline CDR1 is MDHEN and CDR2 SYDVKM. Deletions cut 5 bases from V and 6 bases from J, with 10 bases between. This CDR3 region has 13 residues.

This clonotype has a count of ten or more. CDR3 DNA sequence: TGCGCCAGCAGCTTGGTGGGGCGCGGGAATGGCTACACCTTC. Translating it yields CASSLVGRGNGYTF. The chain couples TRBV5-1 to TRBJ1-2; tentatively, D is TRBD1 (5 bases). Per germline, CDR1 SGHRS and CDR2 YFSETQ. The CDR3 spans 14 residues. The V end was cut by 0 bases, the J end by 6 bases, with 12 bases between.

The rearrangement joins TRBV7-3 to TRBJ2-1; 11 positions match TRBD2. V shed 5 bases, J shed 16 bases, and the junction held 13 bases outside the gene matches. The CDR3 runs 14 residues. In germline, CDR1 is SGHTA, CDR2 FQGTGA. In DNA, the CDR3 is TGTGCCAGCAGCCCAACTAGCGGGAGTCCGGTGCTCTTCTTC. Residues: CASSPTSGSPVLFF.

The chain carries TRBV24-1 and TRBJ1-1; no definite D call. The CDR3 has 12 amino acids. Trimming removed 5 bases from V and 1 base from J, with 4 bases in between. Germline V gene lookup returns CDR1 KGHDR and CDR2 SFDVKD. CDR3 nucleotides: TGTGCCACCAGTGGGGGGAACACTGAAGCTTTCTTT. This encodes CATSGGNTEAFF.

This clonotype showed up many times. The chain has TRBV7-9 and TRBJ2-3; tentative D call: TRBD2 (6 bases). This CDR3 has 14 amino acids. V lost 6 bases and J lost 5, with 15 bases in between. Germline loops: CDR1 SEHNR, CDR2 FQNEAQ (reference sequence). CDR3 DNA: TGTGCCAGCAGTTTTCGGGACTCCAGAGATACGCAGTATTTT. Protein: CASSFRDSRDTQYF. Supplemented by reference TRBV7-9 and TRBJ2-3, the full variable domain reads DTGVSQNPRHKITKRGQNVTFRCDPISEHNRLYWYRQTLGQGPEFLTYFQNEAQLEKSRLLSDRFSAERPKGSFSTLEIQRTEQGDSAMYLCASSFRDSRDTQYFGPGTRLTVL.

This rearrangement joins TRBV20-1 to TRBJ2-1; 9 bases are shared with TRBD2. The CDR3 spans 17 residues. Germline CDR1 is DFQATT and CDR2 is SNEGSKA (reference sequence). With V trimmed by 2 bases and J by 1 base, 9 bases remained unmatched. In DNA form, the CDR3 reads TGCAGTGCTAGATCGAAGCTAGCGGGAATATCCTACAATGAGCAGTTCTTC. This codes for CSARSKLAGISYNEQFF.

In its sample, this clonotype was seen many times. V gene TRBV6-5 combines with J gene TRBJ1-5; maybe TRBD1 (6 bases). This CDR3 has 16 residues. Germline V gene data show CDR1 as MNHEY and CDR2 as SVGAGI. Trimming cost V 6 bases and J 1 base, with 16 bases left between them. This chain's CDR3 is CASRRTEGGSNQPQHF. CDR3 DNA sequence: TGTGCCAGCAGGAGAACTGAGGGGGGAAGCAATCAGCCCCAGCATTTT.

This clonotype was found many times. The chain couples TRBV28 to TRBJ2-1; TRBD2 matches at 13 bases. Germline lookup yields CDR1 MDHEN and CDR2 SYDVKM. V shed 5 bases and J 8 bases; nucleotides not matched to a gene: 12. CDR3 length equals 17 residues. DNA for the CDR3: TGTGCCAGCAGTCCGCTCGAGGGACTAGCGGGATTCGATGAGCAGTTCTTC. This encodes CASSPLEGLAGFDEQFF.

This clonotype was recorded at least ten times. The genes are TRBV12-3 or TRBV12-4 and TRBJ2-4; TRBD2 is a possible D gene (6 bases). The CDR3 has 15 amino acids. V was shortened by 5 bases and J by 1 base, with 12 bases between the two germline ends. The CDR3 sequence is CASSTSRGAKNIQYF. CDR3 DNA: TGTGCCAGCAGTACCTCCCGGGGGGCCAAAAACATTCAGTACTTC.

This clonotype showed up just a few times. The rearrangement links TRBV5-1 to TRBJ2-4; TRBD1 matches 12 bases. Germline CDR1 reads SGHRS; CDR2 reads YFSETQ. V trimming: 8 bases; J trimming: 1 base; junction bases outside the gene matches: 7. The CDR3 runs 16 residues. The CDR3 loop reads CARSQGQGAAKNIQYF. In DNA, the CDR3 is TGCGCCAGAAGCCAGGGACAGGGGGCCGCCAAAAACATTCAGTACTTC.

CDR3 amino acids: CAIRHTDTQYF. The CDR3 DNA follows: TGTGCCATCAGACACACAGATACGCAGTATTTT. This chain joins TRBV10-3 and TRBJ2-3; D unclear. The CDR3 covers 11 residues. Germline CDR1 is ENHRY and CDR2 is SYGVKD. The V end lost 6 bases, the J end lost 2 bases, and 3 bases lay between the germline ends.

CDR3 DNA: TGCAGTGCTCGGACTAGCGGGAGTCCCCGCAATGAGCAGTTCTTC. Protein sequence: CSARTSGSPRNEQFF. The chain combines TRBV20-1 with TRBJ2-1; 13 positions match TRBD2. The germline V gene has CDR1 DFQATT and CDR2 SNEGSKA (reference sequence). V shed 5 bases and J 6 bases; nucleotides not matched to a gene: 7. This CDR3 is built from 15 residues.

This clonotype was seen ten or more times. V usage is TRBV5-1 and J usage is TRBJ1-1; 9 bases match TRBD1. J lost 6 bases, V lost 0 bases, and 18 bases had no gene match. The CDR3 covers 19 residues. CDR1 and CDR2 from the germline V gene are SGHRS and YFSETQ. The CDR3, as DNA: TGCGCCAGCAGCTTGGACAGGGGGCGCGCAGATATGTATTCGGCTGAAGCTTTCTTT. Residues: CASSLDRGRADMYSAEAFF.

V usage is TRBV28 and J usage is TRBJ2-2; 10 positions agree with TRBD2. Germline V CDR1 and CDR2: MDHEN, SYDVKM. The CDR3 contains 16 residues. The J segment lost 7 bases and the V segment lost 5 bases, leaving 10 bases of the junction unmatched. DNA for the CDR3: TGTGCCAGCAGTCTTTCAGCGGGAGGGCCGGTCGGGGAGCTGTTTTTT. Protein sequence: CASSLSAGGPVGELFF.

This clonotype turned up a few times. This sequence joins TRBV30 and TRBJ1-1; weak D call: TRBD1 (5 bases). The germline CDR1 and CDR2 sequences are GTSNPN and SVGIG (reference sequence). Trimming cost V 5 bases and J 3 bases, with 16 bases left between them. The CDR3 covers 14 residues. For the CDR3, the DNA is TGTGCCTGGCATCGCCAGCGGGGGGACACTGAAGCTTTCTTT. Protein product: CAWHRQRGDTEAFF.

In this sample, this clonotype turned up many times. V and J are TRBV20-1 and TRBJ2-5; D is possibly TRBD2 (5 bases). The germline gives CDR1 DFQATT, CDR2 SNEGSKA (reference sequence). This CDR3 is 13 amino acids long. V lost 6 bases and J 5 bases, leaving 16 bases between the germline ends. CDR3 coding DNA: TGCAGTGCATATCTAGCTATAATGGAGACCCAGTACTTC. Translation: CSAYLAIMETQYF.

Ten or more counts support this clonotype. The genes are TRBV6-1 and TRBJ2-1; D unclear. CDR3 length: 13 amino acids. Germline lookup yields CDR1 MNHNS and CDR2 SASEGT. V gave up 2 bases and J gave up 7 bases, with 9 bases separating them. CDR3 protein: CASSELLLNEQFF. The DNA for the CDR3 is TGTGCCAGCAGTGAACTCCTACTAAATGAGCAGTTCTTC.

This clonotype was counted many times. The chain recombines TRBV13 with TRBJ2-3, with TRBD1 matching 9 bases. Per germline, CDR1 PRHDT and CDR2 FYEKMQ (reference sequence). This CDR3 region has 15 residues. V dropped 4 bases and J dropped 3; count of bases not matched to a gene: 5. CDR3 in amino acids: CASSSDRGTTDTQYF. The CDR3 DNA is TGTGCCAGCAGCTCGGACAGGGGAACAACAGATACGCAGTATTTT. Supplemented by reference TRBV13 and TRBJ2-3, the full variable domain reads AAGVIQSPRHLIKEKRETATLKCYPIPRHDTVYWYQQGPGQDPQFLISFYEKMQSDKGSIPDRFSAQQFSDYHSELNMSSLELGDSALYFCASSSDRGTTDTQYFGPGTRLTVL.

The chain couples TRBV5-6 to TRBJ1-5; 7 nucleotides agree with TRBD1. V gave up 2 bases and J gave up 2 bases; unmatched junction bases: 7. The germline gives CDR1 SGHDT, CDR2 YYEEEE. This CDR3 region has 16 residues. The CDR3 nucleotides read TGTGCCAGCAGCTTAACAGGGGTGCCTGGCAATCAGCCCCAGCATTTT. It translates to CASSLTGVPGNQPQHF.

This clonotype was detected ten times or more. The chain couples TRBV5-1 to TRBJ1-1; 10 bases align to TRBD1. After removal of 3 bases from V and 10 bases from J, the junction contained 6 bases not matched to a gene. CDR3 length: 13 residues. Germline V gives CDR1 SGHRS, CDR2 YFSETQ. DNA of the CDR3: TGCGCCAGCAGCTGGACCGGGACAGGGGCAGCTTTCTTT. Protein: CASSWTGTGAAFF.

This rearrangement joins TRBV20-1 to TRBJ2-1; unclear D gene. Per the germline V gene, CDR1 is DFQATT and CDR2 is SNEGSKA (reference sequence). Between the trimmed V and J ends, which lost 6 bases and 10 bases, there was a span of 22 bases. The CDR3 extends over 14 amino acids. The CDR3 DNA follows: TGCAGTGCGCTTGGGGTTCAAGGCCACTTGGAGCAGTTCTTC. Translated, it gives CSALGVQGHLEQFF.

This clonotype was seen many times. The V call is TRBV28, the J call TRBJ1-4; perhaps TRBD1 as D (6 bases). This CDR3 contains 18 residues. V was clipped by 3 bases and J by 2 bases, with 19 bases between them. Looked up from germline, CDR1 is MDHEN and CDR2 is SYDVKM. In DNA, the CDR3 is TGTGCCAGCAGTTTCCGGTGGCAGGGGATCTCCACTAATGAAAAACTGTTTTTT. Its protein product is CASSFRWQGISTNEKLFF.